This entry is about one TCR beta chain. Its antigen is undetermined. This sample is part of a study of cytomegalovirus exposure and HLA in healthy donors. Findings and limits, study-wide: An apparent linkage of common viral pathogens to several of the most significant clusters emerged in a later analysis. TCR beta chains numbering roughly 150 were designated cytomegalovirus-associated. TCR beta V- and J-gene trimming was later associated with a missense DCLRE1C variant.

Between the trimmed V and J ends, which lost 6 bases and 2 bases, there was a span of 17 bases. This CDR3 comprises 15 residues. Germline loops: CDR1 SEHNR, CDR2 FQNEAQ (reference sequence). This PCR relied on a set of 60 Vbeta primers and 13 Jbeta primers. Original analysis: Later, 80 million or so unique TCR beta chains were counted in an analysis, and approximately 10 million of them were shared. The method was immunoSEQ multiplex PCR; TCRdb's version includes in-frame clones alone and lacks a portion of them. The V and J calls and clone size are taken from that table; D and trimming were inferred from the DNA. The sample yields over 200,000 clones, about two thirds seen once.

Sequences were obtained from PBMCs. The TCR sequence derives from a man aged 35-49 years in good health and CMV-seropositive. The chain employs TRBV7-9 and TRBJ2-7; D is unresolved. CDR3 sequence reads: CASSYGRPTTYEQYF. For the CDR3, the DNA is TGTGCCAGCAGTTACGGCAGGCCGACCACCTACGAGCAGTACTTC.